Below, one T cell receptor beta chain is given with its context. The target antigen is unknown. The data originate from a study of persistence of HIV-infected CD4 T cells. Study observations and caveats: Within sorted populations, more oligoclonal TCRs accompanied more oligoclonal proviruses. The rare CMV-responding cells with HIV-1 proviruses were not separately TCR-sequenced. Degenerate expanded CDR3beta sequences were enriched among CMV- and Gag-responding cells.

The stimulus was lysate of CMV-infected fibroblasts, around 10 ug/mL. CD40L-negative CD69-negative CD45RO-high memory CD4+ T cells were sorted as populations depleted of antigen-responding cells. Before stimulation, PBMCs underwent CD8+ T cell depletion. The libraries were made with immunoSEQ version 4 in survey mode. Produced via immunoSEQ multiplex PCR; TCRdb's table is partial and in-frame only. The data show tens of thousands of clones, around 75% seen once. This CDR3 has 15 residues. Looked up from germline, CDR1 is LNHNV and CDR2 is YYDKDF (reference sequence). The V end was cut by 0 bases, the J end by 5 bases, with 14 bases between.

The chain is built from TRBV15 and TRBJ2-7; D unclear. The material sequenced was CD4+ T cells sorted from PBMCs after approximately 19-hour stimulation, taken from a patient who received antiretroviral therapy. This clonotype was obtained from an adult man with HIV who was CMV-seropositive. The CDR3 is CATSRDPVFGHEQYF. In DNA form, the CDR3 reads TGTGCCACCAGCAGAGATCCGGTCTTTGGGCACGAGCAGTACTTC.